This T cell receptor (beta chain) was observed in a study of blood T cell repertoires in COVID-19. Across the whole study: COVID-19 samples, acute and convalescent, were from the United States, Italy and Spain. PBMCs, B-cell-depleted T cells, or T cells provided the cDNA or gDNA that made up the material.

Measured with immunoSEQ multiplex PCR; TCRdb has only the in-frame clones, and not every one. Of around 62,000 clones listed, 84% are singletons. The length of the CDR3 is 15 residues. The germline V gene encodes CDR1 SGHRS and CDR2 YFSETQ. V was pared by 5 bases and J by 0 bases, with 5 bases of the junction left unmatched. The chain has TRBV5-1 and TRBJ2-1; 7 nucleotides line up with TRBD1. The sequence derives from a man aged 50-60 years with active COVID-19. The sequenced material came from peripheral blood. The CDR3 coding sequence is TGCGCCAGCAGGCCGACAGGGAGCTCCTACAATGAGCAGTTCTTC. Amino acid sequence: CASRPTGSSYNEQFF.